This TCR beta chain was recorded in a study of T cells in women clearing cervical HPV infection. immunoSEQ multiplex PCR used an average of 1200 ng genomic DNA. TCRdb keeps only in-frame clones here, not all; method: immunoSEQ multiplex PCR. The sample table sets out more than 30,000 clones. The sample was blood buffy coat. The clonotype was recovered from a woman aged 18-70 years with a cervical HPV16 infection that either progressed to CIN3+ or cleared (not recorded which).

Partial CDR3 DNA: TGTGCCAGCAGCTCGGGACAGCACTATGGC. The encoded protein is CASSSGQHYG. The whole CDR3 sequence is CASSSGQHYGYTF. The V gene is TRBV11-2, the J gene TRBJ1-2; 7 nucleotides line up with TRBD1. The sequence runs out 3 residues before the end of the CDR3; the remainder is reconstructed from the germline J gene. The germline CDR1 and CDR2 sequences are SGHAT and FQNNGV. Trimming at V came to 4 bases and at J to 3 bases, leaving 2 bases not matched to a gene. The CDR3 is 13 residues long.